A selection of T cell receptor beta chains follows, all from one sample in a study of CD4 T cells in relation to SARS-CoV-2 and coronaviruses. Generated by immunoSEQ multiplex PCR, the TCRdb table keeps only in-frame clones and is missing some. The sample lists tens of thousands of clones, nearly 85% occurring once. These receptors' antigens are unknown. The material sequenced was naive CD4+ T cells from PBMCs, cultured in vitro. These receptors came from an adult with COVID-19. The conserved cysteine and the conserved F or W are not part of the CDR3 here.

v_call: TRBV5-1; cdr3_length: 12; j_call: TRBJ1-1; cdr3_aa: ASRGGQGRTEAF
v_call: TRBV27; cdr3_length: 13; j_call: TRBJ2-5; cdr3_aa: ASKSNSGLSGTQY
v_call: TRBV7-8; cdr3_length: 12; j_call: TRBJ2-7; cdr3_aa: ASSFGTTLYEQY
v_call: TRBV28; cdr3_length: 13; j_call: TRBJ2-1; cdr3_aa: ASGWIEREGKGSF
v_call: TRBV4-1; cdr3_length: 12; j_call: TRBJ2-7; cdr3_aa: ASSQEGGSYEQY
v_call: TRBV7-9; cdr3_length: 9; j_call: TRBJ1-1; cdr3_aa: ASSLADAAF
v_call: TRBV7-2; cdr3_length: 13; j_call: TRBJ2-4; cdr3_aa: ASSPSGLAKNIQY
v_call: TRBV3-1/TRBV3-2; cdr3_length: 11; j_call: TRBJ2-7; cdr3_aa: ASSHGTSHEQY
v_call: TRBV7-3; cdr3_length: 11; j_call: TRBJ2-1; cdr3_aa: ASSLNGDGLQF
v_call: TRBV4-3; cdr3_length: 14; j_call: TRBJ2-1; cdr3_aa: ASSQDLGAGGFEQF
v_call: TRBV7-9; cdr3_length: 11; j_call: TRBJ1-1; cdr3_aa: ASSTSVNTEAF
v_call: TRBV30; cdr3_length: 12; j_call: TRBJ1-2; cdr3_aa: AWARIGTNYGYT
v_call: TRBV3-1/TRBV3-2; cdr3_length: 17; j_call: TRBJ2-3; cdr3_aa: ASSHMALPRGPSTDTQY